This paragraph covers one T cell receptor (beta chain) sequence. These data are taken from a study of cytomegalovirus exposure and HLA in healthy donors. Both 60 Vbeta primers and 13 Jbeta primers went into the PCR. TCRdb's table, derived via immunoSEQ multiplex PCR, lists solely in-frame clones and lacks some. The sample comprises 150,000 to 200,000 clones, more than 60% of which are singletons, and 2.5% to 4% rests with the top ten. The CDR3 contains 16 residues. The V end lost 3 bases, the J end lost 5 bases, and 22 bases lay between the germline ends. Germline-derived CDR1 and CDR2 are GTSNPN and SVGIG (reference sequence).

This TCR was sampled from a female donor in good health and CMV-seronegative. The chain has TRBV30 and TRBJ1-2; D gene ambiguous. The sample comprised PBMCs. This CDR3 is CAWSSSSFAARYGYTF. In nucleotides, the CDR3 is TGTGCCTGGAGCTCCTCCTCGTTCGCCGCGAGGTATGGCTACACCTTC.